These 22 T cell receptor beta chains originate from one sample sequenced in a study of shared clonotypes between healthy human individuals (dated by TCRdb to about 2020). Libraries were made using the immunoSEQ multiplex PCR assay. Entries here come from immuneACCESS through TCRdb and include only in-frame sequences with V and J called. Some clones fail to appear in such tables; in the studies checked, an unresolved V gene covers under half of the shortfall, and the cause of the remainder is unknown. A total of millions of clones appear in this sample, roughly 94% of them only once. Roughly 0.13% of the sample lies in the top ten. The sample was naive CD4+ T cells sorted from blood. This sample's cell subset or site label indicates: CD45RA+ positively selected. The receptors stem from a young man in good health.

The rearrangement uses TRBV5-4 and TRBJ1-1; no reliable D call. V was clipped by 0 bases and J by 2 bases, with 5 bases between them. CDR1 is SGHNT and CDR2 is YYREEE in the germline V gene (reference sequence). The CDR3 contains 13 residues. The CDR3 DNA reads as TGTGCCAGCAGCTTGGAGTCAAACACTGAAGCTTTCTTT. Translating it yields CASSLESNTEAFF.

The chain uses TRBV10-3 and TRBJ2-1, with 11 bases aligning to TRBD2. CDR1 and CDR2 from the germline V gene are ENHRY and SYGVKD. Trimming removed 7 bases from V and 7 bases from J; junction bases left unmatched: 3. The CDR3 loop spans 13 amino acids. The CDR3 nucleotides read TGTGCCATCACCACTAGCGGGAGTAATGAGCAGTTCTTC. Its translation is CAITTSGSNEQFF.

V and J are TRBV9 and TRBJ1-2, with D uncertain. The V gene's germline CDR1 is SGDLS and CDR2 YYNGEE. The CDR3 is 15 residues long. Trimming removed 4 bases at V and 4 bases at J, with 17 bases between. Written as DNA, the CDR3 is TGTGCCAGCAGCCTCGAAGGTACCCCCGCCTATGGCTACACCTTC. Protein product: CASSLEGTPAYGYTF.

This clone was counted only a few times. This same CDR3 is encoded by further DNA sequences in the sample. The chain carries TRBV30 and TRBJ2-7; D call uncertain. CDR1 GTSNPN and CDR2 SVGIG come from the germline V gene (reference sequence). V was cut by 5 bases and J by 3 bases, with 5 bases left in between. The CDR3 loop spans 10 amino acids. CDR3 residues: CAWGDYEQYF. Here the CDR3 DNA reads TGTGCCTGGGGGGACTACGAGCAGTACTTC.

The chain employs TRBV11-2 and TRBJ2-7; D is tentatively TRBD1 or TRBD2 (5 bases each). Deletions cut 7 bases from V and 4 bases from J, with 14 bases between. Looked up from germline, CDR1 is SGHAT and CDR2 is FQNNGV. There are 13 residues in the CDR3. The DNA of the CDR3 is TGTGCCAGCAACTTCGCAGAGGGGTACGAGCAGTACTTC. Protein: CASNFAEGYEQYF.

The chain couples TRBV28 to TRBJ1-4; 9 positions agree with TRBD1. CDR1 and CDR2 (germline): MDHEN, SYDVKM. This CDR3 is 13 amino acids long. J lost 8 bases, V lost 6 bases, and 4 bases had no gene match. Here the CDR3 reads CASRGQGSEKLFF. Written as DNA, the CDR3 is TGTGCCAGCAGAGGACAGGGGTCCGAAAAACTGTTTTTT.

The V gene is TRBV2, the J gene TRBJ2-5, with 10 nucleotides matching TRBD1. Germline CDR1 reads SNHLY; CDR2 reads FYNNEI. V trimming: 7 bases; J trimming: 1 base; junction bases outside the gene matches: 6. The CDR3 is 15 amino acids. CDR3 DNA sequence: TGTGCCAGCATGGGGGACAGGGGATCCCAAGAGACCCAGTACTTC. It translates to CASMGDRGSQETQYF.

The chain employs TRBV9 and TRBJ2-2, with 12 nucleotides matching TRBD1. The CDR3 is 18 amino acids. Germline V lookup: CDR1 SGDLS, CDR2 YYNGEE. The V and J ends lost 4 bases and 4 bases, in that order; junction bases with no gene match: 11. The CDR3 spells CASSSGTGGVRGTGELFF. Written as DNA, the CDR3 is TGTGCCAGCAGCTCCGGGACAGGGGGCGTTCGTGGCACCGGGGAGCTGTTTTTT.

The chain couples TRBV2 to TRBJ1-2; 7 bases agree with TRBD1. CDR3 length: 14 residues. Per the germline V gene, CDR1 is SNHLY and CDR2 is FYNNEI. V lost 3 bases, J lost 7 bases, and 8 bases stayed unmatched. The CDR3 nucleotides are TGTGCCAGCAGTGACTCTAGGGGGCGCGGTGGCTACACCTTC. Its translation is CASSDSRGRGGYTF. The whole variable domain, filled in from reference TRBV2 and TRBJ1-2, reads EPEVTQTPSHQVTQMGQEVILRCVPISNHLYFYWYRQILGQKVEFLVSFYNNEISEKSEIFDDQFSVERPDGSNFTLKIRSTKLEDSAMYFCASSDSRGRGGYTFGSGTRLTVV.

Points on this clone: A read error may be the cause here, since a much bigger clone is one base away. The rearrangement joins TRBV11-2 to TRBJ1-2, with 8 bases fitting TRBD1. After removal of 1 base from V and 3 bases from J, the junction contained 1 base not matched to a gene. Germline V gene data show CDR1 as SGHAT and CDR2 as FQNNGV. The CDR3 sequence is 14 residues long. The CDR3 loop is CASSLVGQDYGYTF. The CDR3 DNA sequence: TGTGCCAGCAGCTTAGTGGGACAGGACTATGGCTACACCTTC.

This rearrangement joins TRBV10-3 to TRBJ1-2; weak D call: TRBD1 (5 bases). Germline assignment: CDR1 ENHRY and CDR2 SYGVKD. This CDR3 contains 16 residues. The V gene lost 0 bases and the J gene lost 4 bases, with 15 bases spanning the gap. CDR3 DNA: TGTGCCATCAGTGAGTCAACAGGCCTCTTGGGCTATGGCTACACCTTC. Amino acids: CAISESTGLLGYGYTF.

The chain links TRBV6-5 to TRBJ2-7, with 9 bases matching TRBD1. V shed 10 bases and J 4 bases; nucleotides not matched to a gene: 8. The V gene's germline CDR1 is MNHEY and CDR2 SVGAGI. This CDR3 region has 13 residues. The CDR3 coding sequence is TGTGCCATCGGGACAGGGAATACTTACGAGCAGTACTTC. This codes for CAIGTGNTYEQYF.

The rearrangement joins TRBV14 to TRBJ2-7; D gene uncertain. V shed 4 bases and J shed 0 bases, with 13 bases lying between them. This CDR3 region has 15 residues. CDR1 SGHDN and CDR2 FVKESK come from the germline V gene. The CDR3 loop is CASSRLLSSSYEQYF. CDR3 nucleotide sequence: TGTGCCAGCAGCCGCCTCCTCTCATCCTCCTACGAGCAGTACTTC.

The genes are TRBV6-5 and TRBJ2-7; no clear D gene. Germline values: CDR1 MNHEY, CDR2 SVGAGI. The CDR3 consists of 14 residues. V lost 5 bases and J lost 2, with 13 bases in between. The CDR3 coding sequence is TGTGCCAGCAGTGTTTCAGTGGTCCCCTACGAGCAGTACTTC. Amino acids: CASSVSVVPYEQYF.

V is TRBV19 and J is TRBJ2-7, with D possibly TRBD2 on 6 matching bases. CDR3 length: 15 residues. V was pared by 0 bases and J by 2 bases, with 11 bases between. CDR1 LNHDA and CDR2 SQIVND come from the germline V gene (reference sequence). The CDR3: CASSIEGGRTYEQYF. The CDR3 nucleotides are TGTGCCAGTAGTATAGAGGGAGGACGTACCTACGAGCAGTACTTC.

This clone was seen just once. Within the sample, other DNA sequences also encode this same CDR3. This chain connects TRBV4-1 to TRBJ2-3; D remains unclear. This CDR3 has 15 amino acids. Per the germline V gene, CDR1 is MGHRA and CDR2 is YSYEKL. Trimming shortened V by 1 base and J by 2 bases, and 10 bases separated the two germline ends. The CDR3 region is CASSQVGLVTDTQYF. The DNA for the CDR3 is TGCGCCAGCAGCCAAGTTGGGCTAGTCACAGATACGCAGTATTTT.

The gene calls are TRBV30 and TRBJ1-4, with D uncertain. Germline CDR1 and CDR2: GTSNPN and SVGIG (reference sequence). This CDR3 is built from 11 residues. Between the trimmed V and J ends, which lost 3 bases and 8 bases, there was a span of 7 bases. CDR3 protein: CAWRREEKLFF. Here the CDR3 DNA reads TGTGCCTGGAGGCGGGAGGAAAAACTGTTTTTT.

On this clone: The same CDR3 also results from other DNA sequences found in this sample. The rearrangement uses TRBV6-5 and TRBJ1-1; the D is unclear. Trimming took 5 bases from V and 3 from J, leaving 10 bases between them. CDR1 MNHEY and CDR2 SVGAGI come from the germline V gene. The CDR3 extends over 13 amino acids. The CDR3 sequence is CASSRLGDTEAFF. In nucleotides, the CDR3 is TGTGCCAGCAGTCGACTTGGGGACACTGAAGCTTTCTTT.

The chain is built from TRBV1 and TRBJ1-1; the table gives TRBD1 as D, unverified against the DNA. TRBV1 is marked as a pseudogene. CDR3 size: 16 residues. CDR3 nucleotide sequence: TGCACCAGCAGCCAAGATTACAGGGGGGAAGTCCCTGAAGCTTTCTTT. Translated: CTSSQDYRGEVPEAFF.

Details on this clone: The sample contains more than one DNA sequence encoding this CDR3. The J gene is TRBJ2-7, the V gene TRBV11-3, with TRBD2 as a possible D gene (5 bases). The CDR3 is 12 amino acids. Trimming took 2 bases from V and 5 from J, leaving 7 bases between them. CDR1 and CDR2 (germline): SGHNT, YENEEA. CDR3 bases: TGTGCCAGCAGCTTATCCGGGGACGAGCAGTACTTC. Its protein is CASSLSGDEQYF.

For this clone: Other DNA sequences in this sample translate to the same CDR3. The chain carries TRBV5-1 and TRBJ2-5; the match to TRBD2 covers 10 bases. CDR3 length: 14 residues. Trimming removed 4 bases from V and 5 bases from J; junction bases left unmatched: 5. CDR1 SGHRS and CDR2 YFSETQ come from the germline V gene. The CDR3 DNA reads TGCGCCAGCAGCCTAGCGGGAGTCAGGGAGACCCAGTACTTC. It yields the protein CASSLAGVRETQYF.

The chain is built from TRBV19 and TRBJ1-2, with 9 nucleotides matching TRBD1. Germline assignment: CDR1 LNHDA and CDR2 SQIVND (reference sequence). J lost 0 bases, V lost 7 bases, and 12 bases had no gene match. This CDR3 is 17 amino acids long. The CDR3 coding sequence is TGTGCCAGTACCGCCGGGACAGGGATTATAGCTAACTATGGCTACACCTTC. Translation gives CASTAGTGIIANYGYTF.